Shown below are 17 T cell receptor beta chains from a single sample sequenced in a study of T cell repertoires in ileal Crohn's disease. Time point specified: neoterminal ileum biopsy at postoperative endoscopy, about 6 months after surgery. Sequencing was performed with immunoSEQ multiplex PCR; in TCRdb, only in-frame clones are kept and a portion is missing. The table lists over 10,000 clones, about 70% of them singletons. The specimen was ileal tissue. Every receptor here comes from an adult with Crohn's disease.

The CDR3 loop reads CASSTQRGNIQYF. CDR3 coding DNA: TGTGCCAGCAGCACCCAGAGGGGTAACATTCAGTACTTC. J is TRBJ2-4 and V is TRBV7-3; D is tentatively TRBD1 or TRBD2 (5 bases each). Germline loops: CDR1 SGHTA, CDR2 FQGTGA. The CDR3 runs to 13 residues. Trimming took off 5 bases at V and 7 bases at J, with 12 bases between the two ends.

This clone has more than one count but fewer than ten. The chain employs TRBV2 and TRBJ1-1; D gene uncertain. Germline V lookup: CDR1 SNHLY, CDR2 FYNNEI. This CDR3 is built from 11 residues. V was trimmed by 4 bases and J by 12 bases, leaving 12 bases between them. Here the CDR3 reads CASSGSLVTFF. CDR3 sequence (DNA): TGTGCCAGCAGTGGTTCCTTAGTCACTTTCTTT.

CDR3 DNA sequence: TGTGCCAGCAGCTGGGGGACAGACAATTCACCCCTCCACTTT. Its protein product is CASSWGTDNSPLHF. The chain links TRBV7-3 to TRBJ1-6, with 7 bases identical to TRBD1. The CDR3 consists of 14 residues. Germline V lookup: CDR1 SGHTA, CDR2 FQGTGA. Trimming removed 4 bases from V and 7 bases from J; junction bases left unmatched: 4.

V gene TRBV19 combines with J gene TRBJ1-1; no firm D call. In germline, CDR1 is LNHDA, CDR2 SQIVND (reference sequence). V lost 3 bases, J lost 3 bases, and 14 bases lay in between. CDR3 length equals 15 residues. This chain's CDR3 is CASSMVGLSDTEAFF. CDR3 nucleotide sequence: TGTGCCAGTAGTATGGTTGGGCTGTCGGACACTGAAGCTTTCTTT.

This chain uses TRBV11-1 with TRBJ2-2; no reliable D call. Germline V gene data show CDR1 as SGHAT and CDR2 as FQDESV (reference sequence). The CDR3 has 14 residues. The V end lost 3 bases, the J end lost 2 bases, and 7 bases lay between the germline ends. The CDR3 sequence is CASSFIPNTGELFF. The CDR3 nucleotides read TGTGCCAGCAGCTTTATTCCTAACACCGGGGAGCTGTTTTTT.

The gene calls are TRBV6-1 and TRBJ1-6; D remains ambiguous. V lost 5 bases, J lost 7 bases, and 12 bases lay in between. The CDR3 consists of 14 residues. Looked up from germline, CDR1 is MNHNS and CDR2 is SASEGT. CDR3 coding DNA: TGTGCCAGCAGTTCCGGGAGTTGGAATTCACCCCTCCACTTT. Its protein product is CASSSGSWNSPLHF.

For this clone: At one end the junction does not follow the germline gene, possibly because of a read error. This chain uses TRBV7-7 with TRBJ2-5, with D uncertain. The CDR3 runs 13 residues. Germline CDR1 reads SSHAT; CDR2 reads FNYEAQ (reference sequence). CDR3 sequence: CASSLAGSETQYF. Written as DNA, the CDR3 is TGTGCTAGCAGCTTAGCCGGGTCCGAGACCCAGTACTTC.

This clone has a handful of counts. The chain links TRBV5-4 to TRBJ1-6; TRBD1 agrees at 7 bases. The germline V gene encodes CDR1 SGHNT and CDR2 YYREEE (reference sequence). The junction had 6 bases not matched to a gene; V was cut back by 3 bases and J by 9 bases. The CDR3 spans 14 residues. CDR3 DNA sequence: TGTGCCAGCAGCTCCGGACAGGCTGGTTCACCCCTCCACTTT. Residues: CASSSGQAGSPLHF. Full variable domain (rest looked up from reference TRBV5-4 and TRBJ1-6): ETGVTQSPTHLIKTRGQQVTLRCSSQSGHNTVSWYQQALGQGPQFIFQYYREEENGRGNFPPRFSGLQFPNYSSELNVNALELDDSALYLCASSSGQAGSPLHFGNGTRLTVT.

The table lists this clone with a few counts. The V gene is TRBV10-2, the J gene TRBJ2-1; 12 bases agree with TRBD2. CDR1 is WSHSY and CDR2 is SAAADI in the germline V gene. This CDR3 comprises 16 residues. The ends lost 2 bases at V and 9 bases at J; junction bases unmatched: 8. CDR3 DNA: TGCGCCAGCAGTGAGGGTTTTGCTAGCGGGGGGGCTGAGCAGTTCTTC. It codes for CASSEGFASGGAEQFF.

The chain carries TRBV6-1 and TRBJ1-1; 7 bases are shared with TRBD1. Trimming removed 3 bases from V and 1 base from J; junction bases left unmatched: 5. The CDR3 spans 15 residues. CDR1 is MNHNS and CDR2 is SASEGT in the germline V gene. CDR3 nucleotides: TGTGCCAGCAGTGACCAAGACAGGGCGAACACTGAAGCTTTCTTT. Translating it yields CASSDQDRANTEAFF.

CDR3 bases: TGTGCCAGCAGCGTCGATCTCAGCTCCTATAATTCACCCCTCCACTTT. Amino acid sequence: CASSVDLSSYNSPLHF. The J gene is TRBJ1-6, the V gene TRBV9; no clear D gene. There are 16 residues in the CDR3. Trimming stripped 2 bases from V and 0 bases from J, with 9 bases between. Germline V gene data show CDR1 as SGDLS and CDR2 as YYNGEE.

V is TRBV7-6 and J is TRBJ1-2, with 10 bases that match TRBD1. Germline values: CDR1 SGHVS, CDR2 FNYEAQ. The CDR3 is 13 amino acids. Trimming cost V 5 bases and J 10 bases; bases outside gene matches: 7. CDR3 nucleotide sequence: TGTGCCAGCAGCCCGAGGACAGGGGGTGCCTACACCTTC. It codes for CASSPRTGGAYTF.

The rearrangement uses TRBV5-4 and TRBJ1-1; D is unclear. The V end lost 4 bases, the J end lost 5 bases, and 18 bases lay between the germline ends. The CDR3 loop spans 15 amino acids. Germline V gene sequence: CDR1 SGHNT, CDR2 YYREEE (reference sequence). The CDR3 sequence is CASSPQPGPGTEAFF. CDR3 nucleotides: TGTGCCAGCAGCCCACAACCGGGCCCCGGGACTGAAGCTTTCTTT.

The rearrangement uses TRBV5-1 and TRBJ1-6; unclear D gene. V was trimmed by 4 bases and J by 8 bases, leaving 16 bases between them. Germline V gene lookup returns CDR1 SGHRS and CDR2 YFSETQ. This CDR3 region has 15 residues. CDR3: CASSSSQPGDSPLHF. The CDR3 DNA follows: TGCGCCAGCAGCAGTTCCCAACCGGGAGATTCACCCCTCCACTTT.

V gene TRBV28 combines with J gene TRBJ1-3, with D possibly being TRBD1 (5 bases). Germline V gene sequence: CDR1 MDHEN, CDR2 SYDVKM. V gave up 6 bases and J gave up 2 bases, with 8 bases separating them. This CDR3 spans 13 amino acids. The CDR3 coding sequence is TGTGCCAGCAGGCAGGGCACTGGAAACACCATATATTTT. Translated: CASRQGTGNTIYF.

This clone came up a few times. The chain recombines TRBV7-8 with TRBJ2-2, with 13 nucleotides matching TRBD2. The germline V gene encodes CDR1 SGHVS and CDR2 FQNEAQ. V lost 5 bases, J lost 0 bases, and 3 bases stayed unmatched. CDR3 length equals 17 residues. The CDR3 DNA reads TGTGCCAGCAGCACGGGACTAGCGGGGACGAACACCGGGGAGCTGTTTTTT. Translating it yields CASSTGLAGTNTGELFF.

This sequence joins TRBV28 and TRBJ1-2; the match to TRBD1 covers 8 bases. V trimming: 7 bases; J trimming: 7 bases; junction bases outside the gene matches: 8. Germline assignment: CDR1 MDHEN and CDR2 SYDVKM. The CDR3 spans 13 residues. CDR3 sequence reads: CASTLTQGGGYTF. In DNA form, the CDR3 reads TGTGCCAGCACCTTGACACAGGGGGGTGGCTACACCTTC.